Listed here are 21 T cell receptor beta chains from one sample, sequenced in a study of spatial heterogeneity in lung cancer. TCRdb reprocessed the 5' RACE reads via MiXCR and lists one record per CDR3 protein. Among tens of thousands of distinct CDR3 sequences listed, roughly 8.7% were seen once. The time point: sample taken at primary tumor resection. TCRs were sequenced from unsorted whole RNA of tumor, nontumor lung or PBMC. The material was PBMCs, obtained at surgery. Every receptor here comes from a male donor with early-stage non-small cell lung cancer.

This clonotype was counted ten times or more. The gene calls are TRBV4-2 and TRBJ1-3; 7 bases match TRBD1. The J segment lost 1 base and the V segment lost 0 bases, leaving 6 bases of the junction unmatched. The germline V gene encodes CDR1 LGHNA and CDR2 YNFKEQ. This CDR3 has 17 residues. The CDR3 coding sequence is TGTGCCAGCAGCCAAGAGTGGCAGGGGGAATCTGGAAACACCATATATTTT. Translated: CASSQEWQGESGNTIYF.

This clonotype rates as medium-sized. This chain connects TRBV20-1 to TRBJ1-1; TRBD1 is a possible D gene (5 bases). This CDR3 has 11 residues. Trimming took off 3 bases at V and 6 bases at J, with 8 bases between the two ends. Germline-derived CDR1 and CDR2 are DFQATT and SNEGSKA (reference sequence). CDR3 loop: CSASRVAEAFF. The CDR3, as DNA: TGCAGTGCTAGCAGGGTAGCTGAAGCTTTCTTT.

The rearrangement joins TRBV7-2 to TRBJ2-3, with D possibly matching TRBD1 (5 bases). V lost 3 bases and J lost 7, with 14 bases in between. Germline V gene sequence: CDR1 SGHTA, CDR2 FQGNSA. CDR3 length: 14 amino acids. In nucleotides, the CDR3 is TGTGCCAGCAGCTTTCGGCAGGGCCCTTATACGCAGTATTTT. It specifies CASSFRQGPYTQYF.

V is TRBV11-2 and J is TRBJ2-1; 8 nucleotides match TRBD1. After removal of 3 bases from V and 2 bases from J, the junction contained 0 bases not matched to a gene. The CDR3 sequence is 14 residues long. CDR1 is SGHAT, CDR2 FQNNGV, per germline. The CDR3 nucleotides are TGTGCCAGCAGCTTGGGACAGGCCTACAATGAGCAGTTCTTC. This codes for CASSLGQAYNEQFF.

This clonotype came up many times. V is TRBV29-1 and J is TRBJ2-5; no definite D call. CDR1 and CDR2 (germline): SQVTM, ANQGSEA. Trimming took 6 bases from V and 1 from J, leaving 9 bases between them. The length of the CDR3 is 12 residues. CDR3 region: CSVGMFQETQYF. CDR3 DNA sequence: TGCAGCGTGGGGATGTTCCAAGAGACCCAGTACTTC.

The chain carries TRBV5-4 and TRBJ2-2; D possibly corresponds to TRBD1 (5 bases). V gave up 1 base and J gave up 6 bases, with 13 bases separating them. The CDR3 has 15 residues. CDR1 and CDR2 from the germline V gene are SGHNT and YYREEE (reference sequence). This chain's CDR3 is CASSLLQGKAGELFF. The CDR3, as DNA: TGTGCCAGCAGCTTGCTCCAGGGAAAGGCCGGGGAGCTGTTTTTT.

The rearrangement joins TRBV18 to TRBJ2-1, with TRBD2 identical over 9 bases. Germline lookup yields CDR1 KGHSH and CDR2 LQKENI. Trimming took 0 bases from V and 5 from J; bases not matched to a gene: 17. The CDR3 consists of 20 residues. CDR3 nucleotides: TGTGCCAGCTCACCACCCGGCAGGGCAGGAGCGGGAGGAGGCCACAATGAGCAGTTCTTC. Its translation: CASSPPGRAGAGGGHNEQFF.

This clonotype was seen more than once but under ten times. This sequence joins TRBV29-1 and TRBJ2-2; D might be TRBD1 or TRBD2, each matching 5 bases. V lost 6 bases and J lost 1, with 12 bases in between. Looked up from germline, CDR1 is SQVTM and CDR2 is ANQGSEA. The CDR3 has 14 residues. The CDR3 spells CSVAGTLNTGELFF. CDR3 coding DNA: TGCAGCGTGGCCGGGACCCTGAACACCGGGGAGCTGTTTTTT.

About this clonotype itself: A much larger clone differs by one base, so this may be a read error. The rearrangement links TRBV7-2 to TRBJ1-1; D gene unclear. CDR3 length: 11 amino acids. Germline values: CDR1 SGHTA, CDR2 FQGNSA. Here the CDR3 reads CVSSPTEEAFF. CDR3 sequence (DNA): TGTGTCAGCAGCCCTACAGAGGAAGCTTTCTTT.

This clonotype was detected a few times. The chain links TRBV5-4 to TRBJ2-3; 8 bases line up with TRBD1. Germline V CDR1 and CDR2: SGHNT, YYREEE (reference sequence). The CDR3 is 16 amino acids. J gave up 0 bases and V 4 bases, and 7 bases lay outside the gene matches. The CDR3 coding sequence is TGTGCCAGCAGCACGGACAGGGTGAAAAGCACAGATACGCAGTATTTT. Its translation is CASSTDRVKSTDTQYF.

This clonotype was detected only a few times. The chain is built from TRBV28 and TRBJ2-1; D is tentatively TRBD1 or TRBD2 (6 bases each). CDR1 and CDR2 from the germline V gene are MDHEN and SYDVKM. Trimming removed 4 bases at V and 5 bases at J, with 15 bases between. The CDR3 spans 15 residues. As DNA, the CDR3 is TGTGCCAGCAGTTCCCTCGGAGGGGGTAACAATGAGCAGTTCTTC. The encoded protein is CASSSLGGGNNEQFF.

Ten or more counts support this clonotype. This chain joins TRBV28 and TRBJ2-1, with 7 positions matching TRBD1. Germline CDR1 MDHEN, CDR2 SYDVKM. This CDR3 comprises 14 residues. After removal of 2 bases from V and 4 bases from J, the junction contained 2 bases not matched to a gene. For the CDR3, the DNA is TGTGCCAGCAGTTTACCGGGACAGTACAATGAGCAGTTCTTC. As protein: CASSLPGQYNEQFF.

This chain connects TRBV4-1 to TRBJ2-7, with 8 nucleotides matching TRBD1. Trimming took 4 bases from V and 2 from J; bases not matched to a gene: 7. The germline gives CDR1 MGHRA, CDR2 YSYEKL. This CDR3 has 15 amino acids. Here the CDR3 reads CASSRQDRAPYEQYF. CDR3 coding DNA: TGCGCCAGCAGCCGCCAGGACAGGGCACCCTACGAGCAGTACTTC.

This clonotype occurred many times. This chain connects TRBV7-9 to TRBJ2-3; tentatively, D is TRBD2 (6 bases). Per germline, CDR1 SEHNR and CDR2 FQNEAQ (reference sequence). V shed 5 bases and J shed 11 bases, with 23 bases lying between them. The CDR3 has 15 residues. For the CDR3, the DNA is TGTGCCAGCAGCGGCGGGCTAGGCGGGGCCCCCTTGCAGTATTTT. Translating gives CASSGGLGGAPLQYF.

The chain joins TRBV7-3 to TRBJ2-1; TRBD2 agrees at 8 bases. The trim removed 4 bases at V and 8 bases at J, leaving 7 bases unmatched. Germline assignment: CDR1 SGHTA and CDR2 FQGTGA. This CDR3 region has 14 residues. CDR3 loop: CASSSRGARDEQFF. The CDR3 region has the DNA TGTGCCAGCAGCTCGCGGGGGGCCAGGGATGAGCAGTTCTTC.

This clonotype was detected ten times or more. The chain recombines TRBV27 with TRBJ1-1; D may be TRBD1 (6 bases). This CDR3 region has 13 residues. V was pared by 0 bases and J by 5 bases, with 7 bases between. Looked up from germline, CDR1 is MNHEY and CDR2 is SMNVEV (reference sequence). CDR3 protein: CASSLSQGTEAFF. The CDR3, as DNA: TGTGCCAGCAGTTTATCGCAGGGGACTGAAGCTTTCTTT.

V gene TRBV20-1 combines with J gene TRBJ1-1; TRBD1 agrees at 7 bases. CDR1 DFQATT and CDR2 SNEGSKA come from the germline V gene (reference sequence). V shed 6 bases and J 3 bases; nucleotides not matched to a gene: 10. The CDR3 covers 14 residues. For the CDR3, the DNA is TGCAGTGCCTCCTCCCGACAGGGCCACACTGAAGCTTTCTTT. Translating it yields CSASSRQGHTEAFF.

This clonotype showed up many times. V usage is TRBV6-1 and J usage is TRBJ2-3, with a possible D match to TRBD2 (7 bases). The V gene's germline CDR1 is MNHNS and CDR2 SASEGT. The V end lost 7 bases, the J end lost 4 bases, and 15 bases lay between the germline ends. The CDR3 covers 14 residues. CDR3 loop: CASMRGGASDTQYF. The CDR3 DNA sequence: TGTGCCAGCATGAGGGGGGGCGCATCAGATACGCAGTATTTT.

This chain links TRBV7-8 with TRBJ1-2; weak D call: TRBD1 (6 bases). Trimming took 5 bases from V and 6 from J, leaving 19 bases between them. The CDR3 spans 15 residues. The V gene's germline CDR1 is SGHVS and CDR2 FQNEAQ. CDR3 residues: CASSERHRDINGYTF. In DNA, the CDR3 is TGTGCCAGCAGCGAGAGACACAGGGACATAAATGGCTACACCTTC. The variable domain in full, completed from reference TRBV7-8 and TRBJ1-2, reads GAGVSQSPRYKVAKRGQDVALRCDPISGHVSLFWYQQALGQGPEFLTYFQNEAQLDKSGLPSDRFFAERPEGSVSTLKIQRTQQEDSAVYLCASSERHRDINGYTFGSGTRLTVV.

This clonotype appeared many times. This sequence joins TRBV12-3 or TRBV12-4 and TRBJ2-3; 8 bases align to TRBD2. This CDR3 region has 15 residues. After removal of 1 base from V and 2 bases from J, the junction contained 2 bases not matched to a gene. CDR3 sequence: CASSLDSGNTDTQYF. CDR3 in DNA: TGTGCCAGCAGTTTAGATAGCGGGAACACAGATACGCAGTATTTT.

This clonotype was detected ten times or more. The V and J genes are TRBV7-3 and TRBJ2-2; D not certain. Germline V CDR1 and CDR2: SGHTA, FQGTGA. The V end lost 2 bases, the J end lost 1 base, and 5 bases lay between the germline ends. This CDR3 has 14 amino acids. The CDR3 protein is CASSLGENTGELFF. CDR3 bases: TGTGCCAGCAGCTTAGGAGAGAACACCGGGGAGCTGTTTTTT.